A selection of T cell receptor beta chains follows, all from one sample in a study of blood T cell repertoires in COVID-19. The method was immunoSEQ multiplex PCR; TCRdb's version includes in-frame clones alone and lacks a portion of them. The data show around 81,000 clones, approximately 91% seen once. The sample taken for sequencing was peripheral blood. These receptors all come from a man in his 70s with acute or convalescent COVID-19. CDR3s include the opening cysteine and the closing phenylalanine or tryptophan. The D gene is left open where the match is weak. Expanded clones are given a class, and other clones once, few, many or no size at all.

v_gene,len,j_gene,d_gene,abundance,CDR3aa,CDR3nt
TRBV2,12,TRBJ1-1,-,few,CASSEARAKAFF,TGTGCCAGCAGTGAAGCCAGGGCTAAAGCTTTCTTT
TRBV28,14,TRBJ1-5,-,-,CASSRPRGNQPQHF,TGTGCCAGCAGCCGTCCAAGGGGAAATCAGCCCCAGCATTTT
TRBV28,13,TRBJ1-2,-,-,CASSLGGRGGYTF,TGTGCCAGCAGTCTAGGTGGGCGGGGAGGCTACACCTTC
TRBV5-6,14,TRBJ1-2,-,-,CASSSGQINYGYTF,TGTGCCAGCAGCAGTGGGCAGATTAACTATGGCTACACCTTC
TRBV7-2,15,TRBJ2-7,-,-,CASSRSSVATYEQYF,TGTGCCAGCAGTCGCTCCTCGGTCGCCACCTACGAGCAGTACTTC
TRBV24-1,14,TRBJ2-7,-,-,CATSDSGLEYEQYF,TGTGCCACCAGTGATTCTGGGTTGGAGTACGAGCAGTACTTC
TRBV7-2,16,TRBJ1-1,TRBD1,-,CASSLAQGAWYTEAFF,TGTGCCAGCAGCTTAGCCCAGGGGGCTTGGTACACTGAAGCTTTCTTT
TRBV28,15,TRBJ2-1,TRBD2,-,CASSLALAGYNEQFF,TGTGCCAGCAGTTTAGCACTAGCGGGATACAATGAGCAGTTCTTC
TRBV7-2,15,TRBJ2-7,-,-,CASSSVAGSAYEQYF,TGTGCCAGCAGCTCAGTCGCGGGATCGGCCTACGAGCAGTACTTC
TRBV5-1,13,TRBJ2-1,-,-,CASSTAPNNEQFF,TGCGCCAGCAGCACAGCTCCCAACAATGAGCAGTTCTTC
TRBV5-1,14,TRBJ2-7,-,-,CASSLAPGYYEQYF,TGCGCCAGCAGCTTGGCCCCAGGGTACTACGAGCAGTACTTC
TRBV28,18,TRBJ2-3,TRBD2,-,CASSLSPPGLSTTDTQYF,TGTGCCAGCAGTTTAAGCCCACCGGGACTATCTACCACAGATACGCAGTATTTT
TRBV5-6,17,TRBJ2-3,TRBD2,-,CASSIRLAGIRVGTQYF,TGTGCCAGCAGCATTCGACTAGCGGGGATTAGAGTGGGTACGCAGTATTTT
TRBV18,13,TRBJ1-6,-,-,CASSDYWNSPLHF,TGTGCCAGCTCCGACTATTGGAATTCACCCCTCCACTTT
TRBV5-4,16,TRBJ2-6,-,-,CASSSQAHSGANVLTF,TGTGCCAGCAGCTCCCAGGCCCACTCTGGGGCCAACGTCCTGACTTTC
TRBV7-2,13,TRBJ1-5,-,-,CASSSQDGQPQHF,TGTGCCAGCAGCTCCCAAGACGGGCAGCCCCAGCATTTT
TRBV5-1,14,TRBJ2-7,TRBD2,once,CASSPSGTTYEQYF,TGCGCCAGCAGCCCGAGCGGGACCACATACGAGCAGTACTTC
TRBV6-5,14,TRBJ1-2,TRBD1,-,CASSPDRGQYGYTF,TGTGCCAGCAGCCCGGACAGGGGGCAATATGGCTACACCTTC
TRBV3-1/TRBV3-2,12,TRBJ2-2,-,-,CASRGDFGELFF,TGTGCCAGCAGGGGGGACTTTGGGGAGCTGTTTTTT
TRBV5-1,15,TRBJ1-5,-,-,CASSTTGTRDQPQHF,TGCGCCAGCAGCACTACAGGGACTAGAGATCAGCCCCAGCATTTT
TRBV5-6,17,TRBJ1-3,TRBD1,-,CASSSRRAGGPGNTIYF,TGTGCCAGCAGCTCCAGGAGGGCAGGGGGTCCTGGAAACACCATATATTTT
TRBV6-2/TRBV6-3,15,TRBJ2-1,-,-,CASSRGGAPGNEQFF,TGTGCCAGCAGTAGAGGGGGGGCGCCTGGGAATGAGCAGTTCTTC
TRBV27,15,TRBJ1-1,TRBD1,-,CASSWGTGGNTEAFF,TGTGCCAGCAGTTGGGGAACAGGGGGCAACACTGAAGCTTTCTTT
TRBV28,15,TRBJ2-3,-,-,CASSSRGVGTDTQYF,TGTGCCAGCAGTTCGCGGGGAGTTGGCACAGATACGCAGTATTTT
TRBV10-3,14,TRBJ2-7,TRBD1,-,CAINDGTGRVEQYF,TGTGCCATCAACGACGGGACAGGGAGAGTCGAGCAGTACTTC